Listed below are T cell receptor beta chains from one sample, sequenced in a study of shared clonotypes between healthy human individuals. Data came from immunoSEQ multiplex PCR; TCRdb stores just in-frame clones and leaves some out. Seen here are millions of clones, approximately 94% observed once, and the top ten hold roughly 1%. The sample consisted of naive CD8+ T cells sorted from blood. The origin of the receptors is a man between 18 and 35 years old in good health. Each CDR3 is given with its conserved first and last residue. Not every row has a clone size; where given, it reads once, few, many or a size class.

CDR3: CASSQEALAEQTGSYNEQFF; J: TRBJ2-1; size: NA; V: TRBV4-3
CDR3: CSVEEGLTGELFF; J: TRBJ2-2; size: NA; V: TRBV29-1
CDR3: CASSLNDQGEQYF; J: TRBJ2-7; size: NA; V: TRBV27
CDR3: CAWNRPGGTYEQYF; J: TRBJ2-7; size: NA; V: TRBV30
CDR3: CASSLADYPSDTQYF; J: TRBJ2-3; size: NA; V: TRBV7-9
CDR3: CASSQRGSEQYF; J: TRBJ2-7; size: once; V: TRBV7-9
CDR3: CASSLWDSNNEQFF; J: TRBJ2-1; size: NA; V: TRBV7-8
CDR3: CASSLLGETQYF; J: TRBJ2-5; size: NA; V: TRBV7-6
CDR3: CASSFRYTISNTEAFF; J: TRBJ1-1; size: NA; V: TRBV11-2
CDR3: CASSPPYGTSGSWNEQFF; J: TRBJ2-1; size: NA; V: TRBV2
CDR3: CASSLNSAGASNEQFF; J: TRBJ2-1; size: NA; V: TRBV7-9
CDR3: CASSSPSGPIGTQYF; J: TRBJ2-5; size: NA; V: TRBV28
CDR3: CASSPRDAKNIQYF; J: TRBJ2-4; size: NA; V: TRBV13
CDR3: CASSVVPSSTDTQYF; J: TRBJ2-3; size: NA; V: TRBV9
CDR3: CASSPRDTSFLTMRYTF; J: TRBJ1-2; size: NA; V: TRBV27
CDR3: CASSLAGPEQYF; J: TRBJ2-7; size: NA; V: TRBV5-6
CDR3: CASSLGGPDTQYF; J: TRBJ2-3; size: NA; V: TRBV5-1
CDR3: CASSERLAALLQETQYF; J: TRBJ2-5; size: NA; V: TRBV6-1
CDR3: CASSPIGTSGGTDTQYF; J: TRBJ2-3; size: NA; V: TRBV4-2
CDR3: CASSLQGPNQPQHF; J: TRBJ1-5; size: NA; V: TRBV7-9
CDR3: CASSTGLAGWGQETQYF; J: TRBJ2-5; size: NA; V: TRBV5-4
CDR3: CASSQLTDNEQFF; J: TRBJ2-1; size: NA; V: TRBV4-3
CDR3: CASSLWWEAANTEAFF; J: TRBJ1-1; size: NA; V: TRBV5-5
CDR3: CASSSPYTGELFF; J: TRBJ2-2; size: NA; V: TRBV27
CDR3: CASKPGGWRGDTQYF; J: TRBJ2-3; size: NA; V: TRBV2
CDR3: CASSAADSGDTQYF; J: TRBJ2-3; size: NA; V: TRBV5-6
CDR3: CASSFLGGSYEQYF; J: TRBJ2-7; size: once; V: TRBV7-9
CDR3: CASSQEGSAGDTQYF; J: TRBJ2-3; size: NA; V: TRBV4-1
CDR3: CASSLDGLEQYF; J: TRBJ2-7; size: NA; V: TRBV5-6
CDR3: CASSSPRTGEVSF; J: TRBJ2-4; size: NA; V: TRBV18
CDR3: CASSLDGRAIDEQFF; J: TRBJ2-1; size: NA; V: TRBV27
CDR3: CASWHSGTGASYEQYF; J: TRBJ2-7; size: NA; V: TRBV27
CDR3: CATSRDIGETQYF; J: TRBJ2-5; size: NA; V: TRBV15
CDR3: CASSLVSGYGYTF; J: TRBJ1-2; size: NA; V: TRBV6-5
CDR3: CASSFGGRDSLEQYF; J: TRBJ2-7; size: NA; V: TRBV13
CDR3: CASSGRVGSYNEQFF; J: TRBJ2-1; size: NA; V: TRBV9
CDR3: CACRDNSGNTIYF; J: TRBJ1-3; size: NA; V: TRBV10-3
CDR3: CASSFTASDTQYF; J: TRBJ2-3; size: NA; V: TRBV7-9
CDR3: CSAQTGGAPYEQYF; J: TRBJ2-7; size: NA; V: TRBV29-1
CDR3: CASSNETSGTEAFF; J: TRBJ1-1; size: NA; V: TRBV7-6
CDR3: CASTASLYEQFF; J: TRBJ2-1; size: NA; V: TRBV6-6
CDR3: CAWSPPWTGRSYEQYF; J: TRBJ2-7; size: NA; V: TRBV30
CDR3: CASTWGAGSSYEQYF; J: TRBJ2-7; size: NA; V: TRBV27
CDR3: CASSQDVGRRDEQYF; J: TRBJ2-7; size: NA; V: TRBV4-3
CDR3: CASSPPTSSYNEQFF; J: TRBJ2-1; size: NA; V: TRBV9
CDR3: CASSLGQITEAFF; J: TRBJ1-1; size: NA; V: TRBV11-1
CDR3: CASSGGTSGTDTQYF; J: TRBJ2-3; size: few; V: TRBV2
CDR3: CASSLETGGDTEAFF; J: TRBJ1-1; size: NA; V: TRBV28
CDR3: CASSVGQGADEQYF; J: TRBJ2-7; size: NA; V: TRBV9
CDR3: CASSQGGQSYEQYF; J: TRBJ2-7; size: NA; V: TRBV7-7
CDR3: CASSWGASYEQYF; J: TRBJ2-7; size: NA; V: TRBV7-2
CDR3: CASSLAGGTYEQYF; J: TRBJ2-7; size: NA; V: TRBV11-2
CDR3: CATSRAWEGEYEQYF; J: TRBJ2-7; size: NA; V: TRBV15
CDR3: CASSPIGEKLFF; J: TRBJ1-4; size: NA; V: TRBV6-5